These 7 T cell receptor beta chains originate from one sample sequenced in a study of T cells after yellow fever vaccination. TCRdb reprocessed the 5' RACE reads via MiXCR and lists one record per CDR3 protein. The repertoire has a few hundred thousand distinct CDR3 sequences, around 3.6% of them found once; the top ten carry 23%. This specimen was PBMCs, taken on the day of the yellow fever booster vaccination. Receptor source: a man aged 18 to 29 who received the YFV17D yellow fever vaccine.

This clonotype was seen many times. The chain employs TRBV4-1 and TRBJ2-1, with D uncertain. The germline V gene has CDR1 MGHRA and CDR2 YSYEKL. The CDR3 totals 12 residues. V gave up 3 bases and J gave up 8 bases, with 8 bases separating them. The CDR3: CASSHMFYEQFF. Written as DNA, the CDR3 is TGCGCCAGCAGCCATATGTTCTATGAGCAGTTCTTC.

This clonotype was found many times. The chain combines TRBV7-3 with TRBJ2-5, with D possibly matching TRBD2 (6 bases). This CDR3 region has 19 residues. V gave up 5 bases and J gave up 1 base, with 26 bases separating them. Looked up from germline, CDR1 is SGHTA and CDR2 is FQGTGA. CDR3 residues: CASSPRGKAWDASQETQYF. In nucleotides, the CDR3 is TGTGCCAGCAGCCCCCGGGGGAAGGCCTGGGACGCATCCCAAGAGACCCAGTACTTC.

This clonotype was detected many times. The gene calls are TRBV6-5 and TRBJ1-2; perhaps TRBD1 as D (5 bases). This CDR3 has 13 amino acids. V gave up 4 bases and J gave up 4 bases, with 10 bases separating them. Germline CDR1 and CDR2: MNHEY and SVGAGI. Here the CDR3 DNA reads TGTGCCAGCAGTTGGGACGGGCCCTATGGCTACACCTTC. It encodes CASSWDGPYGYTF.

This clonotype showed up many times. The chain is built from TRBV5-1 and TRBJ2-1, with 9 nucleotides matching TRBD1. Germline V gene data show CDR1 as SGHRS and CDR2 as YFSETQ. The trim removed 4 bases at V and 0 bases at J, leaving 8 bases unmatched. The CDR3 has 17 amino acids. In DNA form, the CDR3 reads TGCGCCAGCAGCCTTGGGACAGGGATTTTCTCCTACAATGAGCAGTTCTTC. Protein: CASSLGTGIFSYNEQFF.

This clonotype was seen a handful of times. V and J are TRBV9 and TRBJ2-3; D not certain. The CDR3 runs to 15 residues. Trimming left V 1 base short and J 4 bases short, with 13 bases between. The germline V gene has CDR1 SGDLS and CDR2 YYNGEE. The DNA for the CDR3 is TGTGCCAGCAGCGTATCACCGACTCTCGCAGATACGCAGTATTTT. Its translation: CASSVSPTLADTQYF.

This clonotype was seen repeatedly, ten times or more. The chain combines TRBV5-1 with TRBJ2-1; 9 positions match TRBD2. Looked up from germline, CDR1 is SGHRS and CDR2 is YFSETQ. Trimming removed 3 bases from V and 2 bases from J; junction bases left unmatched: 6. There are 16 residues in the CDR3. The CDR3 here is CASSSEAGGPYNEQFF. The CDR3 nucleotides read TGCGCCAGCAGCTCAGAAGCGGGGGGACCCTACAATGAGCAGTTCTTC.

This clonotype was detected a few times. V and J are TRBV12-3 or TRBV12-4 and TRBJ1-6; 7 bases match TRBD1. J lost 9 bases, V lost 7 bases, and 6 bases had no gene match. The CDR3 is made up of 13 amino acids. CDR3 in DNA: TGTGCCAGCACCGGTACAGGGGCTTCACCCCTCCACTTT. Translated: CASTGTGASPLHF.